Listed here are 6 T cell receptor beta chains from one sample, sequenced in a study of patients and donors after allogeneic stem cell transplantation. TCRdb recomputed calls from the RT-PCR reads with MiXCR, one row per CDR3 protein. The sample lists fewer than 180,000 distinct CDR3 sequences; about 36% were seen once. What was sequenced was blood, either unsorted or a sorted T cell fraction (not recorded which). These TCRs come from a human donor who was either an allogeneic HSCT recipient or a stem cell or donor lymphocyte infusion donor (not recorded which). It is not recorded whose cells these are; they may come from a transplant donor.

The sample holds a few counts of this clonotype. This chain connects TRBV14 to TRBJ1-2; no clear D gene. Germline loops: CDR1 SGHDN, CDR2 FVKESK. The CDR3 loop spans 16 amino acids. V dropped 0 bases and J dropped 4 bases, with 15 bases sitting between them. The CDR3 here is CASSQESIGVGYGYTF. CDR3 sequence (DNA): TGTGCCAGCAGCCAAGAATCTATCGGGGTTGGCTATGGCTACACCTTC.

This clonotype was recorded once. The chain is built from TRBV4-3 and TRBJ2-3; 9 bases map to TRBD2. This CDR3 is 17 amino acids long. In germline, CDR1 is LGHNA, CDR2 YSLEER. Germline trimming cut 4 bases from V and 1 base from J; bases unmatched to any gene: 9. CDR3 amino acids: CASSPSSPSGGTDTQYF. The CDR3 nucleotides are TGCGCCAGCAGCCCTTCTTCCCCTAGCGGGGGCACAGATACGCAGTATTTT.

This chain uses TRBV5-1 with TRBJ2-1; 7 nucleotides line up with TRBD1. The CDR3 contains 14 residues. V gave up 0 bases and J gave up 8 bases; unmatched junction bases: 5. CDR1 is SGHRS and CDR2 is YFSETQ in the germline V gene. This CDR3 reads CASSLGQGIDEQFF. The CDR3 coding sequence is TGCGCCAGCAGCTTGGGACAGGGAATAGATGAGCAGTTCTTC.

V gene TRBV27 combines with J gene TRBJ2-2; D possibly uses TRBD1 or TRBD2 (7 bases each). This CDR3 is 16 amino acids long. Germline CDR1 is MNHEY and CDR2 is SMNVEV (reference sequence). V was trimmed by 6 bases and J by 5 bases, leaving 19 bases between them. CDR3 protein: CASSFPGGALTGELFF. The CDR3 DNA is TGTGCCAGCAGCTTCCCAGGGGGGGCGCTGACCGGGGAGCTGTTTTTT.

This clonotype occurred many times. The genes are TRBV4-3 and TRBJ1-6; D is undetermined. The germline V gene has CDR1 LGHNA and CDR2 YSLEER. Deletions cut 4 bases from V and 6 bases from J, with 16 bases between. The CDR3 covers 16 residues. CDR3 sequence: CASSRSGGWVNSPLHF. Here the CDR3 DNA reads TGCGCCAGCAGCCGGTCCGGAGGTTGGGTTAATTCACCCCTCCACTTT.

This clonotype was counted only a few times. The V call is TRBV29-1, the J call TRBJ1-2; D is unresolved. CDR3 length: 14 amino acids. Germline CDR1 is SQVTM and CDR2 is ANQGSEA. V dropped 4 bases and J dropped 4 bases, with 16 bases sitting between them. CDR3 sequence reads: CSVVTLEMGYGYTF. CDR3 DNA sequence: TGCAGCGTTGTGACATTAGAGATGGGCTATGGCTACACCTTC.